The 24 T cell receptor beta chains below were found in one sample sequenced in a study of OX40 agonist ivuxolimab in advanced cancers. Produced via immunoSEQ multiplex PCR; TCRdb's table is partial and in-frame only. This sample has under 200,000 clones; around 94% occur once, and the top ten carry 0.3% to 0.35%. Sequenced here: CD4+ or CD8+ T cells sorted from blood, sampled in a trial of the OX40 agonist ivuxolimab. Every receptor here comes from an adult with an advanced solid tumor such as melanoma, head and neck, liver or kidney cancer.

The chain employs TRBV10-3 and TRBJ2-7; 7 bases are a match to TRBD1. Germline loops: CDR1 ENHRY, CDR2 SYGVKD. The V and J ends lost 7 bases and 2 bases, in that order; junction bases with no gene match: 5. The CDR3 consists of 13 residues. The CDR3, as DNA: TGTGCCATCACCGGACAGGTGGCCTACGAGCAGTACTTC. Its translation: CAITGQVAYEQYF.

The chain links TRBV18 to TRBJ1-3, with D tentatively TRBD1 (5 bases). There are 17 residues in the CDR3. V lost 3 bases to trimming and J lost 1 base, with 16 bases between them. CDR1 KGHSH and CDR2 LQKENI come from the germline V gene. The DNA for the CDR3 is TGTGCCAGCTCACCCCTAGCAGGGACGGGGTCTGGAAACACCATATATTTT. The encoded protein is CASSPLAGTGSGNTIYF.

The rearrangement joins TRBV18 to TRBJ2-7, with 7 bases fitting TRBD1. The CDR3 contains 15 residues. Germline-derived CDR1 and CDR2 are KGHSH and LQKENI. With 3 bases clipped from V and 2 bases from J, the junction kept 7 bases outside the gene matches. Here the CDR3 reads CASSPGPGQTYEQYF. The CDR3 DNA reads as TGTGCCAGCTCACCTGGTCCGGGACAGACCTACGAGCAGTACTTC. Looking up the rest from reference TRBV18 and TRBJ2-7 gives the full variable domain: NAGVMQNPRHLVRRRGQEARLRCSPMKGHSHVYWYRQLPEEGLKFMVYLQKENIIDESGMPKERFSAEFPKEGPSILRIQQVVRGDSAAYFCASSPGPGQTYEQYFGPGTRLTVT.

This chain joins TRBV10-3 and TRBJ1-6; 9 bases are shared with TRBD1. V lost 5 bases and J lost 13; bases outside the gene matches: 12. CDR3 length equals 15 residues. The germline gives CDR1 ENHRY, CDR2 SYGVKD. The CDR3 loop is CAISPPPGQGLPLHF. CDR3 in DNA: TGTGCCATCAGTCCTCCACCGGGACAGGGTTTGCCCCTCCACTTT.

V is TRBV18 and J is TRBJ2-5; 9 bases match TRBD2. The CDR3 loop spans 14 amino acids. Germline CDR1 and CDR2: KGHSH and LQKENI. V lost 4 bases to trimming and J lost 5 bases; unmatched junction nucleotides: 5. The CDR3 loop reads CASSLAGVRETQYF. In DNA, the CDR3 is TGTGCCAGCTCACTAGCGGGAGTGCGGGAGACCCAGTACTTC.

The rearrangement uses TRBV7-9 and TRBJ2-7; D gene unclear. V was pared by 6 bases and J by 2 bases, with 11 bases between. The CDR3 has 13 amino acids. Germline V lookup: CDR1 SEHNR, CDR2 FQNEAQ (reference sequence). This CDR3 is CASRSTSTYEQYF. The CDR3 coding sequence is TGTGCCAGCAGATCTACAAGCACCTACGAGCAGTACTTC.

The gene calls are TRBV20-1 and TRBJ1-2; D is ambiguous. CDR1 and CDR2 from the germline V gene are DFQATT and SNEGSKA (reference sequence). The V gene lost 6 bases and the J gene lost 8 bases, with 7 bases spanning the gap. This CDR3 region has 9 residues. For the CDR3, the DNA is TGCAGTGCCGGGCGCGGCTACACCTTC. Translated: CSAGRGYTF.

This sequence joins TRBV2 and TRBJ2-3; D unresolved. CDR3 length: 13 residues. Germline CDR1 SNHLY, CDR2 FYNNEI. With 4 bases removed from V and 1 base from J, the gap between germline ends came to 6 bases. CDR3: CASSGYRTDTQYF. The CDR3 region has the DNA TGTGCCAGCAGTGGTTACCGCACAGATACGCAGTATTTT.

This chain connects TRBV28 to TRBJ2-1; 8 positions match TRBD1. Trimming at V came to 6 bases and at J to 5 bases, leaving 6 bases not matched to a gene. This CDR3 has 14 residues. CDR1 and CDR2 (germline): MDHEN, SYDVKM. The CDR3: CASRDGQGHNEQFF. CDR3 coding DNA: TGTGCCAGCAGGGACGGACAGGGCCACAATGAGCAGTTCTTC.

The V gene is TRBV28, the J gene TRBJ1-3; weak D call: TRBD1 (5 bases). The CDR3 runs to 15 residues. Trimming took off 6 bases at V and 0 bases at J, with 12 bases between the two ends. Germline V gives CDR1 MDHEN, CDR2 SYDVKM. CDR3 region: CASRQASFSGNTIYF. CDR3 nucleotide sequence: TGTGCCAGCAGACAGGCCTCCTTCTCTGGAAACACCATATATTTT. Full variable domain (missing parts from reference TRBV28 and TRBJ1-3): DVKVTQSSRYLVKRTGEKVFLECVQDMDHENMFWYRQDPGLGLRLIYFSYDVKMKEKGDIPEGYSVSREKKERFSLILESASTNQTSMYLCASRQASFSGNTIYFGEGSWLTVV.

This chain links TRBV5-1 with TRBJ2-2; 11 bases map to TRBD2. Unmatched junction bases numbered 3, after V lost 4 bases and J lost 1 base. The CDR3 has 16 amino acids. CDR1 and CDR2 from the germline V gene are SGHRS and YFSETQ. The CDR3 DNA reads as TGCGCCAGCAGCCTGACTAGCGGGGTGAACACCGGGGAGCTGTTTTTT. Translated, it gives CASSLTSGVNTGELFF.

The chain uses TRBV18 and TRBJ2-2; the D call may be TRBD1 or TRBD2 (5 bases each). Germline values: CDR1 KGHSH, CDR2 LQKENI. V was clipped by 2 bases and J by 1 base, with 11 bases between them. The CDR3 covers 16 residues. The CDR3 here is CASSPSGTVNTGELFF. For the CDR3, the DNA is TGTGCCAGCTCACCATCCGGGACCGTGAACACCGGGGAGCTGTTTTTT.

This sequence joins TRBV6-1 and TRBJ1-1, with D unresolved. Between the trimmed V and J ends, which lost 10 bases and 3 bases, there was a span of 9 bases. Germline CDR1 and CDR2: MNHNS and SASEGT. The CDR3 is made up of 11 amino acids. The CDR3 nucleotides are TGTGCCAACACACCTTACACTGAAGCTTTCTTT. Protein sequence: CANTPYTEAFF.

The gene calls are TRBV7-9 and TRBJ1-1, with 9 bases that match TRBD1. J was trimmed by 4 bases and V by 3 bases; bases with no gene match: 3. CDR1 is SEHNR and CDR2 is FQNEAQ in the germline V gene (reference sequence). CDR3 length equals 14 residues. Written as DNA, the CDR3 is TGTGCCAGCAGCTTTTGGACAGGGGCCACTGAAGCTTTCTTT. It codes for CASSFWTGATEAFF.

J is TRBJ2-4 and V is TRBV27; D is perhaps TRBD2 (5 bases). This CDR3 contains 14 residues. CDR1 is MNHEY and CDR2 is SMNVEV in the germline V gene (reference sequence). Trimming left V 3 bases short and J 15 bases short, with 21 bases between. The CDR3 region is CASSFNPTGPRAYF. For the CDR3, the DNA is TGTGCCAGCAGTTTCAATCCCACCGGGCCGCGGGCGTACTTC.

The chain couples TRBV19 to TRBJ1-1, with D possibly matching TRBD1 (6 bases). The CDR3 runs to 15 residues. The V end was cut by 2 bases, the J end by 1 base, with 11 bases between. The germline V gene has CDR1 LNHDA and CDR2 SQIVND (reference sequence). The CDR3 region is CASSIIDRRNTEAFF. CDR3 bases: TGTGCCAGTAGTATAATTGACAGGAGGAACACTGAAGCTTTCTTT.

The V and J genes are TRBV11-3 and TRBJ2-1; perhaps D is TRBD1 or TRBD2 (6 bases each). Deletions cut 1 base from V and 6 bases from J, with 10 bases between. CDR3 length: 14 amino acids. The germline CDR1 and CDR2 sequences are SGHNT and YENEEA. The chain's CDR3 is CASSLARGGNEQFF. The CDR3 coding sequence is TGTGCCAGCAGCTTAGCCAGGGGAGGCAATGAGCAGTTCTTC.

V and J are TRBV6-5 and TRBJ1-1, with no clear D. Trimming took 3 bases from V and 3 from J, leaving 8 bases between them. CDR1 and CDR2 (germline): MNHEY, SVGAGI. The CDR3 extends over 13 amino acids. Written as DNA, the CDR3 is TGTGCCAGCAGTTATCGGCAGCACACTGAAGCTTTCTTT. Protein product: CASSYRQHTEAFF.

The count of this clone is one. This chain joins TRBV5-6 and TRBJ2-7; 8 bases line up with TRBD1. The CDR3 is 18 amino acids. From germline, CDR1 is SGHDT and CDR2 YYEEEE. With V trimmed by 4 bases and J by 0 bases, 15 bases remained unmatched. The CDR3 region is CASSQRTSGTGHSYEQYF. CDR3 sequence (DNA): TGTGCCAGCAGCCAGAGAACCTCGGGGACAGGCCACTCCTACGAGCAGTACTTC.

The V and J genes are TRBV19 and TRBJ2-3; 9 bases match TRBD1. Trimming at V came to 8 bases and at J to 4 bases, leaving 13 bases not matched to a gene. Germline CDR1 LNHDA, CDR2 SQIVND (reference sequence). The CDR3 totals 16 residues. Here the CDR3 DNA reads TGTGCCAGTGCCATTGGAACAGGGGGCCGGGCAGATACGCAGTATTTT. It specifies CASAIGTGGRADTQYF.

The gene calls are TRBV21-1 and TRBJ2-7. TRBV21-1 is marked as a pseudogene. The CDR3 extends over 12 amino acids. The CDR3 here is CASSKVAYEQYF. CDR3 DNA sequence: TGTGCCAGCAGCAAAGTCGCTTACGAGCAGTACTTC.

A single count supports this clone. DNA for the CDR3: TGTGCCAGCAGTGCTTCCCCGACGGAATTCCCCCTCCACTTT. This encodes CASSASPTEFPLHF. This chain links TRBV6-1 with TRBJ1-6; D uncertain. Germline V gene sequence: CDR1 MNHNS, CDR2 SASEGT. Trimming removed 4 bases from V and 13 bases from J, with 17 bases in between. The CDR3 consists of 14 residues.

The chain recombines TRBV5-4 with TRBJ2-6; D uncertain. In germline, CDR1 is SGHNT, CDR2 YYREEE (reference sequence). The CDR3 covers 15 residues. Trimming stripped 8 bases from V and 0 bases from J, with 12 bases between. CDR3 region: CASWAANSGANVLTF. As DNA, the CDR3 is TGTGCCAGTTGGGCGGCAAACTCTGGGGCCAACGTCCTGACTTTC.

This clone came up once. This sample also contains other DNA sequences that code for the same CDR3. This chain joins TRBV18 and TRBJ1-2; D may be TRBD1 (5 bases). This CDR3 is built from 12 residues. Between the trimmed V and J ends, which lost 3 bases and 8 bases, there was a span of 10 bases. Germline loops: CDR1 KGHSH, CDR2 LQKENI. CDR3 loop: CASSPEEGGYTF. CDR3 coding DNA: TGTGCCAGCTCACCCGAAGAGGGGGGCTACACCTTC.